The 27 T cell receptor beta chains listed next were all sequenced from one sample in a study of Ad26.COV2.S vaccination and SARS-CoV-2 variants. TCRdb's table, derived via immunoSEQ multiplex PCR, lists solely in-frame clones and lacks some. In the table there are about 400,000 clones, 83% of which are singletons. As for treatment: 15 to 20 received Ad26.COV2.S at low or high dose, single or two shots; 5 received placebo; per-sample allocation not given. It was on day 63 after the first vaccine or placebo injection that samples were taken. Source: peripheral blood, taken in a trial of Ad26.COV2.S vaccine versus placebo. All receptors come from a person aged 18-60 years who received the Ad26.COV2.S COVID-19 vaccine or a placebo.

CDR3 coding DNA: TGCGCCAGCAGCTTGGGCGGTCCTGAAGCTTTCTTT. Residues: CASSLGGPEAFF. The J gene is TRBJ1-1, the V gene TRBV5-1; D is ambiguous. V lost 0 bases to trimming and J lost 6 bases, with 6 bases between them. CDR3 length equals 12 residues. Germline lookup yields CDR1 SGHRS and CDR2 YFSETQ.

This clone was found once. V usage is TRBV7-9 and J usage is TRBJ1-1; D is uncertain. The CDR3 is made up of 15 amino acids. V was shortened by 1 base and J by 11 bases, with 20 bases between the two germline ends. Germline-derived CDR1 and CDR2 are SEHNR and FQNEAQ (reference sequence). CDR3 in DNA: TGTGCCAGCAGCTTAGTGGGTTCCCCGGCGGGGATCGCTTTCTTT. Protein sequence: CASSLVGSPAGIAFF.

The chain has TRBV5-6 and TRBJ1-5, with TRBD1 matching 9 bases. The germline gives CDR1 SGHDT, CDR2 YYEEEE. Losses at the gene ends were 4 bases for V and 6 bases for J; bases not matched to a gene: 5. The CDR3 consists of 14 residues. The CDR3 here is CASSARDRAQPQHF. CDR3 sequence (DNA): TGTGCCAGCAGCGCCCGGGACAGGGCTCAGCCCCAGCATTTT.

This chain uses TRBV14 with TRBJ2-5; maybe TRBD1 (5 bases). V lost 5 bases and J 5 bases, leaving 15 bases between the germline ends. This CDR3 spans 14 amino acids. The V gene's germline CDR1 is SGHDN and CDR2 FVKESK. The CDR3 DNA reads as TGTGCCAGCAGCACATGGACAACCGCGGAGACCCAGTACTTC. Protein product: CASSTWTTAETQYF.

V and J are TRBV7-9 and TRBJ1-5; no definite D call. Between the trimmed V and J ends, which lost 2 bases and 5 bases, there was a span of 4 bases. This CDR3 is built from 12 residues. Germline V gene lookup returns CDR1 SEHNR and CDR2 FQNEAQ (reference sequence). The CDR3 DNA is TGTGCCAGCAGCTTAAATCATCAGCCCCAGCATTTT. This translates into CASSLNHQPQHF.

The chain has TRBV24-1 and TRBJ2-3; D is possibly TRBD1 (6 bases). The V gene's germline CDR1 is KGHDR and CDR2 SFDVKD. This CDR3 is 15 amino acids long. Trimming shortened V by 5 bases and J by 2 bases, and 13 bases separated the two germline ends. The CDR3 DNA reads TGTGCCACCAGTGCGGTGGACAGTGACACAGATACGCAGTATTTT. This translates into CATSAVDSDTDTQYF.

The V gene is TRBV11-1, the J gene TRBJ1-2; TRBD1 aligns across 7 bases. In germline, CDR1 is SGHAT, CDR2 FQDESV (reference sequence). This CDR3 contains 13 residues. V gave up 2 bases and J gave up 8 bases; unmatched junction bases: 5. The CDR3 sequence: CASSLTRQGGYTF. The CDR3 coding sequence is TGTGCCAGCAGCTTAACGCGACAGGGAGGCTACACCTTC.

This clone was recorded a few times. The chain links TRBV5-5 to TRBJ1-5; 7 positions match TRBD1. V trimming: 0 bases; J trimming: 0 bases; junction bases outside the gene matches: 6. The germline gives CDR1 SGHKS, CDR2 YYEKEE (reference sequence). This CDR3 is 17 amino acids long. CDR3 sequence reads: CASSLGPGGYSNQPQHF. CDR3 DNA sequence: TGTGCCAGCAGCTTGGGGCCAGGGGGGTATAGCAATCAGCCCCAGCATTTT. Supplemented by reference TRBV5-5 and TRBJ1-5, the full variable domain reads DAGVTQSPTHLIKTRGQQVTLRCSPISGHKSVSWYQQVLGQGPQFIFQYYEKEERGRGNFPDRFSARQFPNYSSELNVNALLLGDSALYLCASSLGPGGYSNQPQHFGDGTRLSIL.

In this sample, this clone turned up a few times. This chain uses TRBV5-6 with TRBJ1-2; the D is unclear. Trimming shortened V by 5 bases and J by 8 bases, and 19 bases separated the two germline ends. Germline V gives CDR1 SGHDT, CDR2 YYEEEE. This CDR3 is 14 amino acids long. The CDR3 reads CASSFQPRASGYTF. The CDR3 DNA follows: TGTGCCAGCAGTTTTCAACCTAGGGCGTCGGGCTACACCTTC.

V is TRBV18 and J is TRBJ2-1; perhaps TRBD1 as D (5 bases). CDR3 length: 15 residues. V lost 0 bases and J 3 bases, leaving 9 bases between the germline ends. Per the germline V gene, CDR1 is KGHSH and CDR2 is LQKENI. The CDR3 region is CASSPPSRVYNEQFF. In nucleotides, the CDR3 is TGTGCCAGCTCACCACCCAGCAGGGTCTACAATGAGCAGTTCTTC.

The chain joins TRBV6-5 to TRBJ1-1; no definite D call. Germline lookup yields CDR1 MNHEY and CDR2 SVGAGI. The V end lost 6 bases, the J end lost 2 bases, and 16 bases lay between the germline ends. CDR3 size: 15 residues. CDR3 amino acids: CASSAPSRTNTEAFF. The CDR3 region has the DNA TGTGCCAGCAGCGCCCCGAGTAGGACCAACACTGAAGCTTTCTTT.

This chain uses TRBV28 with TRBJ1-2; a possible D gene is TRBD1 (5 bases). V dropped 6 bases and J dropped 4 bases, with 15 bases sitting between them. This CDR3 contains 14 residues. Germline V CDR1 and CDR2: MDHEN, SYDVKM. CDR3 DNA: TGTGCCAGCAGATCCCCGAGGGGCGGCTATGGCTACACCTTC. Residues: CASRSPRGGYGYTF.

The J gene is TRBJ1-1, the V gene TRBV9, with unresolved D. Germline lookup yields CDR1 SGDLS and CDR2 YYNGEE. Trimming cost V 9 bases and J 1 base, with 19 bases left between them. The CDR3 runs 15 residues. CDR3 coding DNA: TGTGCCACTGTACGACCGATAACGGAGAACACTGAAGCTTTCTTT. Residues: CATVRPITENTEAFF.

This chain uses TRBV7-2 with TRBJ1-6; D uncertain. Looked up from germline, CDR1 is SGHTA and CDR2 is FQGNSA. The CDR3 spans 15 residues. Trimming removed 2 bases at V and 7 bases at J, with 12 bases between. This CDR3 reads CASSLQSGKNSPLHF. The CDR3 DNA reads TGTGCCAGCAGCTTACAATCCGGGAAGAATTCACCCCTCCACTTT.

The chain uses TRBV9 and TRBJ1-1; D uncertain. The germline gives CDR1 SGDLS, CDR2 YYNGEE. This CDR3 spans 15 amino acids. V was pared by 0 bases and J by 5 bases, with 14 bases between. The CDR3 sequence is CASSVEVGGRTEAFF. In DNA form, the CDR3 reads TGTGCCAGCAGCGTAGAGGTGGGTGGTAGGACTGAAGCTTTCTTT.

The CDR3 nucleotides read TGTGCCAGCAGTGAAACGGGAGCGGGGATGGTGCAGTACTTC. Encoded protein: CASSETGAGMVQYF. The chain joins TRBV25-1 to TRBJ2-7, with 7 bases matching TRBD2. The CDR3 runs to 14 residues. The germline V gene has CDR1 MGHDK and CDR2 SYGVNS. V dropped 2 bases and J dropped 9; count of bases not matched to a gene: 10.

This clone was recorded only once. The genes are TRBV19 and TRBJ2-7; TRBD2 aligns across 7 bases. The V gene end was trimmed by 3 bases and the J gene end by 2 bases; junction bases not matched to a gene: 7. The CDR3 is 15 residues long. The germline CDR1 and CDR2 sequences are LNHDA and SQIVND (reference sequence). The CDR3 reads CASSMAPAGPYEQYF. In nucleotides, the CDR3 is TGTGCCAGTAGTATGGCCCCAGCGGGGCCCTACGAGCAGTACTTC.

The chain links TRBV19 to TRBJ2-7; 11 bases match TRBD2. The ends lost 3 bases at V and 6 bases at J; junction bases unmatched: 4. The CDR3 sequence is 14 residues long. Germline V gene sequence: CDR1 LNHDA, CDR2 SQIVND (reference sequence). CDR3 DNA sequence: TGTGCCAGTAGTATTACTAGCGGGAGTGGCGAGCAGTACTTC. It encodes CASSITSGSGEQYF.

The rearrangement links TRBV29-1 to TRBJ1-2; D is perhaps TRBD1 (5 bases). Per germline, CDR1 SQVTM and CDR2 ANQGSEA. The length of the CDR3 is 12 residues. V was shortened by 0 bases and J by 5 bases, with 7 bases between the two germline ends. The CDR3 sequence is CSVEDKGYGYTF. The CDR3 coding sequence is TGCAGCGTTGAAGATAAGGGGTATGGCTACACCTTC.

The chain joins TRBV7-3 to TRBJ2-1; 11 nucleotides align to TRBD2. The CDR3 covers 17 residues. The trim removed 3 bases at V and 2 bases at J, leaving 6 bases unmatched. CDR1 and CDR2 (germline): SGHTA, FQGTGA. The CDR3 protein is CASSFSGLAGPYNEQFF. CDR3 bases: TGTGCCAGCAGCTTTTCCGGACTAGCGGGCCCCTACAATGAGCAGTTCTTC. Full variable domain (missing parts from reference TRBV7-3 and TRBJ2-1): GAGVSQTPSNKVTEKGKYVELRCDPISGHTALYWYRQSLGQGPEFLIYFQGTGAADDSGLPNDRFFAVRPEGSVSTLKIQRTERGDSAVYLCASSFSGLAGPYNEQFFGPGTRLTVL.

The genes are TRBV11-3 and TRBJ2-3; D ambiguous. The CDR3 extends over 16 amino acids. Trimming stripped 0 bases from V and 7 bases from J, with 17 bases between. Germline V lookup: CDR1 SGHNT, CDR2 YENEEA. This CDR3 reads CASSLDLTSSSHTQYF. The CDR3 DNA reads as TGTGCCAGCAGCTTAGATTTAACGAGCTCATCCCATACGCAGTATTTT.

Details on this clone: The limits of the CDR3 on the DNA are not certain, so only TCRdb's listed CDR3 is given. This chain links TRBV11-2 with TRBJ2-1. Germline V CDR1 and CDR2: SGHAT, FQNNGV. The CDR3 region is 13 residues in length, termini included. CDR3: CASSVDFGNEQFF.

The V call is TRBV30, the J call TRBJ2-1, with TRBD2 as a possible D gene (6 bases). This CDR3 has 14 residues. Trimming took 8 bases from V and 1 from J, leaving 15 bases between them. Germline V gives CDR1 GTSNPN, CDR2 SVGIG (reference sequence). CDR3 residues: CAVFRDLSYNEQFF. CDR3 nucleotides: TGTGCCGTCTTCCGGGACTTATCCTACAATGAGCAGTTCTTC.

The V and J genes are TRBV7-9 and TRBJ1-2; TRBD1 aligns across 9 bases. CDR1 SEHNR and CDR2 FQNEAQ come from the germline V gene (reference sequence). This CDR3 has 15 residues. The trim removed 5 bases at V and 8 bases at J, leaving 12 bases unmatched. Written as DNA, the CDR3 is TGTGCCAGCAGCCGTATGGGACAGGGAATGGAGGGCTACACCTTC. As protein: CASSRMGQGMEGYTF.

The CDR3: CASSLAGGGYTF. CDR3 DNA: TGTGCCAGCAGCTTAGCAGGGGGCGGCTACACCTTC. The chain joins TRBV7-6 to TRBJ1-2; 7 bases fit TRBD1. The CDR3 length is 12 residues. After removal of 0 bases from V and 8 bases from J, the junction contained 0 bases not matched to a gene. Germline V gene lookup returns CDR1 SGHVS and CDR2 FNYEAQ.

The V and J genes are TRBV5-1 and TRBJ2-7; weak D call: TRBD2 (5 bases). Germline V gene lookup returns CDR1 SGHRS and CDR2 YFSETQ. With 1 base removed from V and 7 bases from J, the gap between germline ends came to 18 bases. This CDR3 is 15 amino acids long. The CDR3 DNA is TGCGCCAGCAGCTTGCGTTCTGATGCGGGCAGAGAGCAGTACTTC. Residues: CASSLRSDAGREQYF.

This clone has only one observation. The J gene is TRBJ2-6, the V gene TRBV23-1; D ambiguous. TRBV23-1 has ORF status, its function being uncertain. Trimming took 3 bases from V and 0 from J, leaving 9 bases between them. The CDR3 sequence is 16 residues long. The CDR3 spells CASSHLGNSGANVLTF. The CDR3 DNA sequence: TGCGCCAGCAGTCATTTGGGGAACTCTGGGGCCAACGTCCTGACTTTC.